Each of the 20 T cell receptor beta chains below was sequenced from the same sample in a study of shared clonotypes between healthy human individuals. Clones were read by immunoSEQ multiplex PCR, and TCRdb kept only the in-frame ones, dropping some. The sample has 2,500,000 or so clones; over 85% are singletons. The sample taken for sequencing was naive CD4+ T cells sorted from blood. Subset reported: CD45RA+ positively selected. All receptors derive from a man aged 18 to 29 in good health.

As DNA, the CDR3 is TGCGCCAGCAGCTCGGAGGGGGCAGGGTCACCCCCTGAAGCTTTCTTT. Protein sequence: CASSSEGAGSPPEAFF. This chain uses TRBV5-1 with TRBJ1-1; TRBD1 aligns across 7 bases. Germline trimming cut 3 bases from V and 6 bases from J; bases unmatched to any gene: 14. Germline V CDR1 and CDR2: SGHRS, YFSETQ. The CDR3 is 16 residues long.

The chain has TRBV19 and TRBJ1-1; 9 positions agree with TRBD1. V gave up 4 bases and J gave up 3 bases; unmatched junction bases: 3. The CDR3 runs 14 residues. CDR1 and CDR2 from the germline V gene are LNHDA and SQIVND (reference sequence). The CDR3 sequence: CASSTRTGDTEAFF. The CDR3 DNA reads as TGTGCCAGTAGTACTCGGACAGGGGACACTGAAGCTTTCTTT. The entire variable domain, with the rest obtained from reference TRBV19 and TRBJ1-1, is as follows: DGGITQSPKYLFRKEGQNVTLSCEQNLNHDAMYWYRQDPGQGLRLIYYSQIVNDFQKGDIAEGYSVSREKKESFPLTVTSAQKNPTAFYLCASSTRTGDTEAFFGQGTRLTVV.

This clone is a singleton in its sample. Other DNA sequences in this sample translate to the same CDR3. CDR3 coding DNA: TGTGCCAGCAGCCCGAGCTACGAGCAGTACTTC. Translation: CASSPSYEQYF. V and J are TRBV7-8 and TRBJ2-7; D gene uncertain. The CDR3 length is 11 residues. The germline gives CDR1 SGHVS, CDR2 FQNEAQ. Trimming removed 5 bases at V and 3 bases at J, with 5 bases between.

The chain links TRBV6-6 to TRBJ2-5, with D tentatively TRBD1 (5 bases). V was clipped by 5 bases and J by 1 base, with 8 bases between them. CDR1 is MNHNY, CDR2 SVGAGI, per germline (reference sequence). The CDR3 runs 13 residues. The CDR3 loop reads CASSRQFQETQYF. The CDR3 DNA sequence: TGTGCCAGCAGTCGACAGTTCCAAGAGACCCAGTACTTC.

This clone was seen a handful of times. The chain has TRBV9 and TRBJ1-5; D remains ambiguous. Germline V gene lookup returns CDR1 SGDLS and CDR2 YYNGEE. CDR3 length equals 15 residues. Trimming shortened V by 2 bases and J by 0 bases, and 9 bases separated the two germline ends. The CDR3 loop is CASSVWSDSNQPQHF. In nucleotides, the CDR3 is TGTGCCAGCAGCGTTTGGAGCGATAGCAATCAGCCCCAGCATTTT.

The CDR3 DNA reads TGTGCCAGCAGTTCCTGGGGGCAGGCCCTCAGCCGAGCTTTCTTT. This codes for CASSSWGQALSRAFF. This chain connects TRBV7-9 to TRBJ1-1; tentative D call: TRBD1 (6 bases). Trimming took off 6 bases at V and 10 bases at J, with 24 bases between the two ends. Per the germline V gene, CDR1 is SEHNR and CDR2 is FQNEAQ (reference sequence). This CDR3 has 15 amino acids.

This clone was seen more than once but under ten times. This sequence joins TRBV30 and TRBJ1-1, with D possibly matching TRBD1 (5 bases). Germline-derived CDR1 and CDR2 are GTSNPN and SVGIG (reference sequence). This CDR3 is built from 16 residues. Trimming shortened V by 0 bases and J by 0 bases, and 14 bases separated the two germline ends. The CDR3 sequence: CAWSVQGLIVNTEAFF. The CDR3 coding sequence is TGTGCCTGGAGTGTTCAGGGCTTAATAGTGAACACTGAAGCTTTCTTT.

This chain connects TRBV9 to TRBJ2-1; 10 positions match TRBD2. J lost 4 bases, V lost 2 bases, and 6 bases had no gene match. The CDR3 covers 16 residues. Germline V gene sequence: CDR1 SGDLS, CDR2 YYNGEE. The CDR3 DNA reads TGTGCCAGCAGCGTCGCCCCGGGACTAGCGTACAATGAGCAGTTCTTC. Translation gives CASSVAPGLAYNEQFF.

Details on this clone: Other DNA sequences within the sample encode an identical CDR3. J is TRBJ2-7 and V is TRBV5-1; 9 bases agree with TRBD1. J gave up 2 bases and V 0 bases, and 0 bases lay outside the gene matches. Germline values: CDR1 SGHRS, CDR2 YFSETQ. The CDR3 contains 14 residues. CDR3 amino acids: CASSLGDRAYEQYF. CDR3 DNA: TGCGCCAGCAGCTTGGGGGACAGGGCCTACGAGCAGTACTTC.

This chain joins TRBV7-9 and TRBJ2-7, with D perhaps assigned TRBD1 or TRBD2 (5 bases each). Germline CDR1 SEHNR, CDR2 FQNEAQ (reference sequence). V shed 3 bases and J shed 4 bases, with 10 bases lying between them. This CDR3 is 13 amino acids long. The CDR3 DNA reads as TGTGCCAGCAGCTTGTATGGGACGTACGAGCAGTACTTC. Translating gives CASSLYGTYEQYF. Combining the CDR3 with reference TRBV7-9 and TRBJ2-7 gives the whole variable domain DTGVSQNPRHKITKRGQNVTFRCDPISEHNRLYWYRQTLGQGPEFLTYFQNEAQLEKSRLLSDRFSAERPKGSFSTLEIQRTEQGDSAMYLCASSLYGTYEQYFGPGTRLTVT.

The CDR3 protein is CASSVYGAGANVLTF. Written as DNA, the CDR3 is TGTGCCAGCAGCGTTTATGGGGCTGGGGCCAACGTCCTGACTTTC. This sequence joins TRBV9 and TRBJ2-6, with D hard to call. Trimming stripped 2 bases from V and 2 bases from J, with 8 bases between. The CDR3 length is 15 residues. CDR1 SGDLS and CDR2 YYNGEE come from the germline V gene.

This sequence joins TRBV30 and TRBJ1-4; TRBD1 might be the D (6 bases). The CDR3 is 13 amino acids. Trimming pared 3 bases from V and 7 bases from J, leaving 12 bases between. Germline V CDR1 and CDR2: GTSNPN, SVGIG (reference sequence). CDR3 nucleotides: TGTGCCTGGAGGTCAGGGGCGAGTGAAAAACTGTTTTTT. As protein: CAWRSGASEKLFF.

The chain uses TRBV6-1 and TRBJ2-7; the match to TRBD1 covers 7 bases. J lost 2 bases, V lost 9 bases, and 7 bases had no gene match. This CDR3 is built from 13 residues. Germline V CDR1 and CDR2: MNHNS, SASEGT. The CDR3 DNA reads TGTGCCAGTGGGGACAGACAAACCTACGAGCAGTACTTC. This sequence encodes CASGDRQTYEQYF.

This chain uses TRBV6-5 with TRBJ1-3; D call uncertain. The germline CDR1 and CDR2 sequences are MNHEY and SVGAGI. The V gene lost 11 bases and the J gene lost 0 bases, with 8 bases spanning the gap. The CDR3 loop spans 12 amino acids. The CDR3 here is CASQSSGNTIYF. Here the CDR3 DNA reads TGTGCCTCGCAGAGCTCTGGAAACACCATATATTTT.

V and J are TRBV7-8 and TRBJ2-7, with D possibly TRBD1 on 5 matching bases. V lost 5 bases and J lost 2, with 16 bases in between. Germline CDR1 SGHVS, CDR2 FQNEAQ. The CDR3 length is 15 residues. CDR3 coding DNA: TGTGCCAGCAGCGTTGGATGGGGCTCTACCTACGAGCAGTACTTC. Residues: CASSVGWGSTYEQYF.

V and J are TRBV19 and TRBJ2-7; D is perhaps TRBD1 (6 bases). This CDR3 is 12 amino acids long. CDR1 and CDR2 (germline): LNHDA, SQIVND (reference sequence). Trimming removed 6 bases from V and 3 bases from J, with 9 bases in between. The CDR3 loop reads CASSRDNYEQYF. The CDR3 DNA reads TGTGCCAGTAGCCGGGACAACTACGAGCAGTACTTC.

The chain recombines TRBV4-2 with TRBJ2-7; TRBD2 matches at 11 bases. The germline V gene has CDR1 LGHNA and CDR2 YNFKEQ. V dropped 5 bases and J dropped 0; count of bases not matched to a gene: 3. CDR3 length: 15 residues. The CDR3 DNA reads TGTGCCAGCAGCGACACTAGCGGGAGCTCCTACGAGCAGTACTTC. Its protein product is CASSDTSGSSYEQYF.

On this clone itself: Within the sample, other DNA sequences also encode this same CDR3. V usage is TRBV7-9 and J usage is TRBJ1-5; weak D call: TRBD1 (5 bases). The germline V and J ends were trimmed by 3 bases and 0 bases, with 6 bases remaining between them. CDR3 size: 14 residues. CDR1 and CDR2 from the germline V gene are SEHNR and FQNEAQ (reference sequence). The CDR3 DNA reads TGTGCCAGCAGCTTCGACAGTAGCAATCAGCCCCAGCATTTT. This sequence encodes CASSFDSSNQPQHF.

The rearrangement uses TRBV19 and TRBJ1-5; 11 bases match TRBD1. Germline loops: CDR1 LNHDA, CDR2 SQIVND (reference sequence). Unmatched junction bases numbered 3, after V lost 4 bases and J lost 4 bases. This CDR3 spans 15 amino acids. Written as DNA, the CDR3 is TGTGCCAGTAGTAGGACAGGGGGCCCAAATCAGCCCCAGCATTTT. It encodes CASSRTGGPNQPQHF.

V is TRBV5-1 and J is TRBJ2-7; TRBD1 or TRBD2 may be the D gene (5 bases each). Trimming left V 4 bases short and J 1 base short, with 24 bases between. Per germline, CDR1 SGHRS and CDR2 YFSETQ. The CDR3 spans 18 residues. The DNA of the CDR3 is TGCGCCAGCAGCCCGAACTTGGAGTCTTGGGGGTTTTCCTACGAGCAGTACTTC. Amino acid sequence: CASSPNLESWGFSYEQYF.